Following are 27 T cell receptor beta chains from one sample sequenced in a study of cytomegalovirus exposure and HLA in healthy donors. In the PCR, 60 Vbeta and 13 Jbeta primers were used. Method: immunoSEQ multiplex PCR; TCRdb's copy keeps in-frame clones and lacks some. The sample has about 190,000 clones, around 84% seen once. Input material: PBMCs. The receptors derive from a woman under 30 in good health and CMV-seronegative.

This rearrangement joins TRBV5-6 to TRBJ1-2; TRBD1 is a possible D gene (6 bases). This CDR3 has 17 residues. V was shortened by 5 bases and J by 0 bases, with 20 bases between the two germline ends. Germline V gene lookup returns CDR1 SGHDT and CDR2 YYEEEE. CDR3 sequence: CASREGDLRLANYGYTF. CDR3 nucleotides: TGTGCCAGCAGAGAGGGGGACCTTAGGCTGGCTAACTATGGCTACACCTTC. Using reference TRBV5-6 and TRBJ1-2 for the parts outside the CDR3, the full variable domain is DAGVTQSPTHLIKTRGQQVTLRCSPKSGHDTVSWYQQALGQGPQFIFQYYEEEERQRGNFPDRFSGHQFPNYSSELNVNALLLGDSALYLCASREGDLRLANYGYTFGSGTRLTVV.

This clone was seen only a few times. V usage is TRBV25-1 and J usage is TRBJ1-2; D gene unclear. In germline, CDR1 is MGHDK, CDR2 SYGVNS. Trimming left V 4 bases short and J 2 bases short, with 5 bases between. CDR3 length: 12 amino acids. The CDR3: CASSGENYGYTF. For the CDR3, the DNA is TGTGCCAGCAGTGGGGAGAACTATGGCTACACCTTC.

V gene TRBV29-1 combines with J gene TRBJ1-3; D possibly corresponds to TRBD1 (6 bases). Germline V CDR1 and CDR2: SQVTM, ANQGSEA. The CDR3 extends over 13 amino acids. V dropped 6 bases and J dropped 0 bases, with 9 bases sitting between them. CDR3 protein: CSVVQGSGNTIYF. In DNA, the CDR3 is TGCAGCGTCGTACAGGGCTCTGGAAACACCATATATTTT.

The chain joins TRBV5-1 to TRBJ1-6; TRBD1 aligns across 8 bases. Germline V gene sequence: CDR1 SGHRS, CDR2 YFSETQ. The CDR3 consists of 17 residues. Trimming at V came to 3 bases and at J to 1 base, leaving 6 bases not matched to a gene. The CDR3 nucleotides read TGCGCCAGCAGCTCAGGGGGCTCGGGGTCCTATAATTCACCCCTCCACTTT. Its translation: CASSSGGSGSYNSPLHF.

This clone is a singleton in its sample. The chain is built from TRBV5-1 and TRBJ2-7; TRBD1 matches 10 bases. With 4 bases clipped from V and 6 bases from J, the junction kept 7 bases outside the gene matches. The CDR3 runs to 14 residues. CDR1 is SGHRS and CDR2 is YFSETQ in the germline V gene. The CDR3: CASSPAGQGREQYF. As DNA, the CDR3 is TGCGCCAGCAGCCCGGCGGGACAGGGGCGCGAGCAGTACTTC.

The chain has TRBV19 and TRBJ1-2; D might be TRBD1 (6 bases). With 3 bases removed from V and 2 bases from J, the gap between germline ends came to 10 bases. The CDR3 length is 14 residues. Germline-derived CDR1 and CDR2 are LNHDA and SQIVND (reference sequence). Written as DNA, the CDR3 is TGTGCCAGTAGTATCCCAGGGGAAAACTATGGCTACACCTTC. Protein sequence: CASSIPGENYGYTF.

The chain combines TRBV11-3 with TRBJ2-5; 8 positions agree with TRBD2. Germline V gene lookup returns CDR1 SGHNT and CDR2 YENEEA. CDR3 length equals 17 residues. V lost 1 base to trimming and J lost 6 bases; unmatched junction nucleotides: 13. CDR3 residues: CASSLGRGGLLGKTQYF. The CDR3 DNA is TGTGCCAGCAGCTTAGGCCGGGGGGGACTGCTTGGGAAGACCCAGTACTTC. The whole variable domain, filled in from reference TRBV11-3 and TRBJ2-5, reads EAGVVQSPRYKIIEKKQPVAFWCNPISGHNTLYWYLQNLGQGPELLIRYENEEAVDDSQLPKDRFSAERLKGVDSTLKIQPAELGDSAVYLCASSLGRGGLLGKTQYFGPGTRLLVL.

The rearrangement uses TRBV9 and TRBJ2-2; TRBD1 matches at 7 bases. CDR1 is SGDLS and CDR2 is YYNGEE in the germline V gene. The CDR3 spans 15 residues. Unmatched junction bases numbered 8, after V lost 3 bases and J lost 6 bases. CDR3 region: CASSAGQERAGELFF. The CDR3, as DNA: TGTGCCAGCAGCGCCGGACAGGAGAGGGCCGGGGAGCTGTTTTTT.

The V and J genes are TRBV11-2 and TRBJ2-7; 7 bases line up with TRBD2. The germline CDR1 and CDR2 sequences are SGHAT and FQNNGV. The CDR3 is made up of 12 amino acids. V dropped 5 bases and J dropped 6; count of bases not matched to a gene: 4. This CDR3 reads CASSGGGSEQYF. DNA of the CDR3: TGTGCCAGCAGCGGGGGGGGTTCCGAGCAGTACTTC. Filled out from reference TRBV11-2 and TRBJ2-7, the complete variable domain reads EAGVAQSPRYKIIEKRQSVAFWCNPISGHATLYWYQQILGQGPKLLIQFQNNGVVDDSQLPKDRFSAERLKGVDSTLKIQPAKLEDSAVYLCASSGGGSEQYFGPGTRLTVT.

V gene TRBV27 combines with J gene TRBJ2-6; 8 bases line up with TRBD1. V shed 4 bases, J shed 5 bases, and the junction held 4 bases outside the gene matches. This CDR3 has 15 amino acids. Germline V lookup: CDR1 MNHEY, CDR2 SMNVEV (reference sequence). CDR3 sequence reads: CASSSTGVWANVLTF. Written as DNA, the CDR3 is TGTGCCAGCAGTTCGACAGGGGTCTGGGCCAACGTCCTGACTTTC. Using reference TRBV27 and TRBJ2-6 for the parts outside the CDR3, the full variable domain is EAQVTQNPRYLITVTGKKLTVTCSQNMNHEYMSWYRQDPGLGLRQIYYSMNVEVTDKGDVPEGYKVSRKEKRNFPLILESPSPNQTSLYFCASSSTGVWANVLTFGAGSRLTVL.

This chain connects TRBV5-1 to TRBJ2-7; a weak D match, TRBD1 (6 bases). The CDR3 is 14 residues long. V was pared by 4 bases and J by 0 bases, with 11 bases between. Germline-derived CDR1 and CDR2 are SGHRS and YFSETQ. The CDR3: CASSRDTFSYEQYF. In DNA form, the CDR3 reads TGCGCCAGCAGCCGGGACACCTTCTCCTACGAGCAGTACTTC. The full variable domain, its missing parts supplied by reference TRBV5-1 and TRBJ2-7, is KAGVTQTPRYLIKTRGQQVTLSCSPISGHRSVSWYQQTPGQGLQFLFEYFSETQRNKGNFPGRFSGRQFSNSRSEMNVSTLELGDSALYLCASSRDTFSYEQYFGPGTRLTVT.

The rearrangement uses TRBV28 and TRBJ2-5; 7 bases match TRBD1. The germline CDR1 and CDR2 sequences are MDHEN and SYDVKM. The CDR3 runs 15 residues. V dropped 5 bases and J dropped 3; count of bases not matched to a gene: 9. CDR3 in amino acids: CASSRRQGVEETQYF. As DNA, the CDR3 is TGTGCCAGCAGTCGACGACAGGGCGTCGAAGAGACCCAGTACTTC.

The chain uses TRBV29-1 and TRBJ1-1, with 9 bases that match TRBD1. CDR1 and CDR2 (germline): SQVTM, ANQGSEA. This CDR3 region has 13 residues. J lost 4 bases, V lost 7 bases, and 7 bases had no gene match. The CDR3 sequence is CSGGQGRGTEAFF. The CDR3 nucleotides are TGCAGCGGGGGACAGGGAAGGGGCACTGAAGCTTTCTTT.

The V gene is TRBV7-2, the J gene TRBJ2-1; no clear D. V gave up 8 bases and J gave up 6 bases, with 14 bases separating them. The CDR3 has 13 amino acids. The germline V gene encodes CDR1 SGHTA and CDR2 FQGNSA. The CDR3 loop reads CASRRLPSNEQFF. The CDR3 coding sequence is TGTGCCAGCCGCCGGTTACCGTCCAATGAGCAGTTCTTC.

CDR3 nucleotide sequence: TGTGCTAGTGGAGCAGGGATCCAAGAGACCCAGTACTTC. It codes for CASGAGIQETQYF. The chain links TRBV12-5 to TRBJ2-5; weak D call: TRBD1 (5 bases). The CDR3 consists of 13 residues. Deletions cut 6 bases from V and 1 base from J, with 9 bases between. Germline V gene data show CDR1 as LGHNT and CDR2 as FRNRAP.

This chain links TRBV11-3 with TRBJ2-7; D ambiguous. This CDR3 has 12 amino acids. Germline V gene data show CDR1 as SGHNT and CDR2 as YENEEA. Trimming removed 4 bases at V and 7 bases at J, with 11 bases between. This CDR3 reads CASSSSTREQYF. The CDR3 coding sequence is TGTGCCAGCAGCTCGAGTACGAGGGAGCAGTACTTC.

In this sample, this clone turned up a few times. This chain connects TRBV5-4 to TRBJ2-2; 8 nucleotides line up with TRBD1. The CDR3 loop spans 16 amino acids. V shed 0 bases and J 7 bases; nucleotides not matched to a gene: 8. Germline CDR1 reads SGHNT; CDR2 reads YYREEE (reference sequence). The CDR3 protein is CASSLAAGGANGELFF. The CDR3 nucleotides are TGTGCCAGCAGCTTGGCTGCAGGGGGCGCGAACGGGGAGCTGTTTTTT.

The chain employs TRBV18 and TRBJ1-6, with 9 nucleotides matching TRBD1. J was trimmed by 5 bases and V by 1 base; bases with no gene match: 3. The CDR3 length is 16 residues. Germline V gene lookup returns CDR1 KGHSH and CDR2 LQKENI. The CDR3 DNA reads as TGTGCCAGCTCACCACAGGACAGGGGAAATAATTCACCCCTCCACTTT. Translating gives CASSPQDRGNNSPLHF.

The genes are TRBV10-1 and TRBJ2-1; 7 bases line up with TRBD2. CDR3 length: 16 amino acids. Germline V gene data show CDR1 as WNHNN and CDR2 as SYGVQD (reference sequence). The V and J ends lost 6 bases and 5 bases, in that order; junction bases with no gene match: 13. The CDR3 sequence is CASRTKSGTTNNEQFF. The CDR3 DNA follows: TGCGCCAGCAGAACTAAAAGCGGGACTACCAACAATGAGCAGTTCTTC.

V gene TRBV2 combines with J gene TRBJ1-4; the D gene is possibly TRBD1 (5 bases). The CDR3 is 15 residues long. Germline V gives CDR1 SNHLY, CDR2 FYNNEI. The V end was cut by 7 bases, the J end by 8 bases, with 20 bases between. The CDR3 DNA reads TGTGCCAGCATTCGGTATTGGGGCGCAGGGGAAAAACTGTTTTTT. As protein: CASIRYWGAGEKLFF.

The chain recombines TRBV5-1 with TRBJ2-7; 9 bases match TRBD1. V lost 4 bases and J lost 3; bases outside the gene matches: 5. Germline CDR1 and CDR2: SGHRS and YFSETQ. The CDR3 extends over 14 amino acids. CDR3 nucleotides: TGCGCCAGCAGCGCGACAGGGGGATTCTACGAGCAGTACTTC. Its translation is CASSATGGFYEQYF.

The V gene is TRBV9, the J gene TRBJ1-5; D gene uncertain. The V gene's germline CDR1 is SGDLS and CDR2 YYNGEE. This CDR3 has 15 residues. Trimming stripped 0 bases from V and 3 bases from J, with 10 bases between. CDR3 residues: CASSVGSSYNQPQHF. The CDR3 nucleotides are TGTGCCAGCAGCGTAGGATCCAGTTACAATCAGCCCCAGCATTTT.

The chain has TRBV7-2 and TRBJ1-2; 7 bases match TRBD1. This CDR3 has 16 residues. V trimming: 2 bases; J trimming: 9 bases; junction bases outside the gene matches: 15. Germline V lookup: CDR1 SGHTA, CDR2 FQGNSA. The CDR3 DNA reads TGTGCCAGCAGCTTACCGGGACAGACCTCTGGTCTTCGCTACACCTTC. This sequence encodes CASSLPGQTSGLRYTF.

The genes are TRBV19 and TRBJ1-6; TRBD1 matches 8 bases. The J segment lost 8 bases and the V segment lost 6 bases, leaving 6 bases of the junction unmatched. Germline CDR1 LNHDA, CDR2 SQIVND (reference sequence). CDR3 size: 14 residues. The CDR3 is CASRRTGLDSPLHF. CDR3 DNA: TGTGCCAGTAGGAGGACAGGGCTGGATTCACCCCTCCACTTT.

This chain uses TRBV6-1 with TRBJ2-5; no definite D call. The CDR3 has 11 amino acids. Trimming cost V 6 bases and J 3 bases, with 5 bases left between them. Germline values: CDR1 MNHNS, CDR2 SASEGT. The CDR3 spells CASSFKETQYF. CDR3 in DNA: TGTGCCAGCAGCTTTAAAGAGACCCAGTACTTC.

This chain connects TRBV27 to TRBJ1-2, with unresolved D. Looked up from germline, CDR1 is MNHEY and CDR2 is SMNVEV (reference sequence). The ends were cut back, 6 bases at V and 8 bases at J, with 19 bases in the middle. This CDR3 has 14 residues. CDR3 in DNA: TGTGCCAGCAGGACCCGACTTGGAAGAGACGGCTACACCTTC. Protein: CASRTRLGRDGYTF.

The chain uses TRBV5-1 and TRBJ2-7, with D tentatively TRBD2 (6 bases). Trimming took off 1 base at V and 3 bases at J, with 14 bases between the two ends. Per the germline V gene, CDR1 is SGHRS and CDR2 is YFSETQ. This CDR3 has 15 amino acids. DNA of the CDR3: TGCGCCAGCAGCTTGAGTTCGGGACTGATCTACGAGCAGTACTTC. It codes for CASSLSSGLIYEQYF.